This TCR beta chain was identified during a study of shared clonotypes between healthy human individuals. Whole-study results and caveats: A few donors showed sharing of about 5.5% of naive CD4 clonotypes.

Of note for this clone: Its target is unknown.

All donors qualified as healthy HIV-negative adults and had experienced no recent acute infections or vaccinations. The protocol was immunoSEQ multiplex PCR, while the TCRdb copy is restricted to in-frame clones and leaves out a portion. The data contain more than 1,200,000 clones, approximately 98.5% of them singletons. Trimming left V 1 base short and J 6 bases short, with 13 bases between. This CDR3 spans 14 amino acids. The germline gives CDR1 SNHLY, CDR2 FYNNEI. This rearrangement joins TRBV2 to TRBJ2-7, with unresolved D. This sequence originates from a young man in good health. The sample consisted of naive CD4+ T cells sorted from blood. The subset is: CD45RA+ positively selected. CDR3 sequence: CASSEDRPSGEQYF. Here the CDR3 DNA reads TGTGCCAGCAGTGAAGACAGACCTTCGGGCGAGCAGTACTTC.